Included here is one T cell receptor (beta chain) sequence, with context. As handled by the study authors: Amplification with reference gene primers provided the estimates of nucleated cell counts. Libraries were prepared by immunoSEQ multiplex PCR; TCRdb keeps only in-frame clonotypes and omits some of them. V, J and clone size are those of that table, while D and trimming were read from the DNA. The table has some 81,000 clones, around 90% seen once. This CDR3 contains 14 residues. V shed 5 bases and J shed 8 bases, with 15 bases lying between them. Germline lookup yields CDR1 MDHEN and CDR2 SYDVKM. This specimen comes from a study of blood T cell repertoires in COVID-19. Background on the study: T cells, B-cell-depleted T cells, or PBMCs supplied cDNA or gDNA.

J is TRBJ1-4 and V is TRBV28; TRBD1 is a possible D gene (6 bases). The sample was peripheral blood. The source of this sequence is a woman aged 45-60 years in a cohort sampled during active COVID-19. CDR3 amino acids: CASSEAGQGEKLFF. The DNA of the CDR3 is TGTGCCAGCAGTGAGGCAGGCCAGGGGGAAAAACTGTTTTTT.